This entry describes one TCR beta chain. The data belong to a study of monozygotic twins with inflammatory bowel disease. Whole blood that had not undergone T cell sorting provided the isolated total RNA. There were eight separate reactions per sample in which cDNA was made. TCRdb re-called the 5' RACE reads, yielding one record per CDR3 amino acid sequence without DNA. This sample's table reports fewer than 350,000 distinct CDR3 sequences. This clonotype was obtained from a human donor with ulcerative colitis or Crohn's disease, or a healthy co-twin of an affected twin (not recorded which). Sequencing input: blood.

This CDR3 is CASRTGSDGYTF. The rearrangement joins TRBV28 to TRBJ1-2; without DNA, the TCRdb call of TRBD1 cannot be checked. Looked up from germline, CDR1 is MDHEN and CDR2 is SYDVKM. The CDR3 loop spans 12 amino acids.